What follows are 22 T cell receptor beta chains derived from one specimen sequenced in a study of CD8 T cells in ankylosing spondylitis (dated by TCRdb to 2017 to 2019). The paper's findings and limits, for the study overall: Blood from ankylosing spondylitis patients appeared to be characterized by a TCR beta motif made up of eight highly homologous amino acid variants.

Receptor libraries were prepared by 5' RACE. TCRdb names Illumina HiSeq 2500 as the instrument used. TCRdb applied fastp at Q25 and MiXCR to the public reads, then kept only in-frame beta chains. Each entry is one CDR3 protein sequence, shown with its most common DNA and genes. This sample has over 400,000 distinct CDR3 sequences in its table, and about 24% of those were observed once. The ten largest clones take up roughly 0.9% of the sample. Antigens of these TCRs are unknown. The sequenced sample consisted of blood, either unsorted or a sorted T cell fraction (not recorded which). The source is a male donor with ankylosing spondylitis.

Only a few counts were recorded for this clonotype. The CDR3 loop is CASSLGGPQRADTQYF. CDR3 nucleotides: TGCGCCAGCAGCTTGGGGGGTCCGCAGAGGGCAGATACGCAGTATTTT. The V gene is TRBV5-1, the J gene TRBJ2-3; TRBD2 might be the D (5 bases). CDR3 length equals 16 residues. Germline V gives CDR1 SGHRS, CDR2 YFSETQ. V was shortened by 0 bases and J by 4 bases, with 15 bases between the two germline ends.

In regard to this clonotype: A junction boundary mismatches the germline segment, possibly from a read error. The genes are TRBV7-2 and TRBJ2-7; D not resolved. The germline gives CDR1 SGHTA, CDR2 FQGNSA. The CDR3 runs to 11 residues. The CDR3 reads CASSLVGEQYF. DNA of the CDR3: TGTGCCAGCAGTTTAGTTGGGGAGCAGTACTTC.

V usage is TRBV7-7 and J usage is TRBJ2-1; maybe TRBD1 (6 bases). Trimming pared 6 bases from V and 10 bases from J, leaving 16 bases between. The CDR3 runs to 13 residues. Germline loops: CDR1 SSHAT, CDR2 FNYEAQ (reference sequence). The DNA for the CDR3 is TGTGCCAGCAGTCCCGACAGGCAGGGCGAGCAGTTCTTC. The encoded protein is CASSPDRQGEQFF.

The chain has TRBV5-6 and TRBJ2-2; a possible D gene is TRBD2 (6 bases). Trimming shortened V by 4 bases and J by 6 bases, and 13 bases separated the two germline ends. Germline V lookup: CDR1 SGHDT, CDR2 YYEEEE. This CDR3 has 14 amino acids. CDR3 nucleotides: TGTGCCAGCAGCAGAGACTCGGGGGCCGGGGAGCTGTTTTTT. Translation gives CASSRDSGAGELFF.

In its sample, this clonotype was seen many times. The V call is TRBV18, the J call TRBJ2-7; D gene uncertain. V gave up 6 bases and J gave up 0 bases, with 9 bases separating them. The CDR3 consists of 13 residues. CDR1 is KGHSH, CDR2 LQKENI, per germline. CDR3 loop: CASSVSLSYEQYF. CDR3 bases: TGTGCCAGCTCGGTTTCCCTCTCCTACGAGCAGTACTTC.

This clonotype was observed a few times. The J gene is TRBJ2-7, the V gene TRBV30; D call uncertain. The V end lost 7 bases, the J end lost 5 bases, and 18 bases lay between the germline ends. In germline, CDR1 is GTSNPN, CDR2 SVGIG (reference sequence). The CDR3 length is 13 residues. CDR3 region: CAYGRNSVHEQYF. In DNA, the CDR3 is TGTGCCTACGGAAGGAACTCAGTCCACGAGCAGTACTTC.

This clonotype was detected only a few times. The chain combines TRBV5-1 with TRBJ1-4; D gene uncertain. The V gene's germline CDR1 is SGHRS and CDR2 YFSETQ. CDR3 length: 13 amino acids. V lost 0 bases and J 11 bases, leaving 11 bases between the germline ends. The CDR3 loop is CASSLDSPDKLFF. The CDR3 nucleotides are TGCGCCAGCAGCTTGGACAGCCCTGACAAACTGTTTTTT.

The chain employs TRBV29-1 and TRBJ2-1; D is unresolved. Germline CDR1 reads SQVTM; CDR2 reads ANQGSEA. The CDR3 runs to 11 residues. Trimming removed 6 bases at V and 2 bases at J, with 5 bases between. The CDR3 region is CSVATYNEQFF. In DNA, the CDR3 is TGCAGCGTGGCTACCTACAATGAGCAGTTCTTC.

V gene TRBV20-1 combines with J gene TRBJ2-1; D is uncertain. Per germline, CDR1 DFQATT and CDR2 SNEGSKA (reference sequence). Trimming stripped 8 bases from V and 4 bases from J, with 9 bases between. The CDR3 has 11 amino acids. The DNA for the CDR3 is TGCAGTTGGTTGCGATACAATGAGCAGTTCTTC. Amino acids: CSWLRYNEQFF.

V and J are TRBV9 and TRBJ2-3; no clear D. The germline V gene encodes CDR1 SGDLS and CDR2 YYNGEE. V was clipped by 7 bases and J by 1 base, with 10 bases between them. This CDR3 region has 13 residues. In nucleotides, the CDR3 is TGTGCCAGCTCCGGCCAGCGCACAGATACGCAGTATTTT. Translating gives CASSGQRTDTQYF.

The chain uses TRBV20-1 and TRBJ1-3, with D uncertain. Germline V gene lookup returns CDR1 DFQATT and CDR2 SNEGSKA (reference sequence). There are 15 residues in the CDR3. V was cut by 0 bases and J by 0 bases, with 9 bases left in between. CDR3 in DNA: TGCAGTGCTAGAGATGCGCTGAACTCTGGAAACACCATATATTTT. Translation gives CSARDALNSGNTIYF.

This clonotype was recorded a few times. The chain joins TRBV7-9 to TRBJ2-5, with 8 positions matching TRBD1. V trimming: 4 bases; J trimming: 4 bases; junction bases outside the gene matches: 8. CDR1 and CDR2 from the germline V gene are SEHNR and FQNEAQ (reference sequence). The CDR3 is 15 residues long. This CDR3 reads CASSSGQGKGETQYF. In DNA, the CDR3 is TGTGCCAGCAGCTCCGGACAGGGAAAAGGAGAGACCCAGTACTTC.

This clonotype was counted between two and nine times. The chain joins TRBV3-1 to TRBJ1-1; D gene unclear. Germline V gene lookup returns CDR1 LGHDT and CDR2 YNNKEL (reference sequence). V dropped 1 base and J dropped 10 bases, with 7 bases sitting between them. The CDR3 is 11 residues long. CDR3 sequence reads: CASSQVGRAFF. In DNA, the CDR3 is TGTGCCAGCAGCCAAGTTGGACGAGCTTTCTTT.

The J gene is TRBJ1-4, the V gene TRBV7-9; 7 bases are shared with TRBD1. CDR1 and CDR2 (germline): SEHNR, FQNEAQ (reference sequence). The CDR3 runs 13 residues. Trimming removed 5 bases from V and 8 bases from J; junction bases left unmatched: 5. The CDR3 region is CASSLNRGEKLFF. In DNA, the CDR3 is TGTGCCAGCAGCCTAAACAGGGGAGAAAAACTGTTTTTT.

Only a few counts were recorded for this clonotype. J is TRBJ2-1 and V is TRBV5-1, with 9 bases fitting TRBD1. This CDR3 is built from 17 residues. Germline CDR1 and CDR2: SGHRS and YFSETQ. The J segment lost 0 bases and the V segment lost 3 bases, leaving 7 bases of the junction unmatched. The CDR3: CASSSKRDRVSYNEQFF. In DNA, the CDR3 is TGCGCCAGCAGCTCAAAAAGGGACAGGGTCTCCTACAATGAGCAGTTCTTC.

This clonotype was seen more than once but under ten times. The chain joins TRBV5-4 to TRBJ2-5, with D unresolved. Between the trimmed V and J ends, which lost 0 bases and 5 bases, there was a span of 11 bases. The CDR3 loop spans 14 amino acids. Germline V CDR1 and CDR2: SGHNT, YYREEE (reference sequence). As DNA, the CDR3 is TGTGCCAGCAGCTTGGTGTCGGGTGGGGAGACCCAGTACTTC. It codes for CASSLVSGGETQYF.

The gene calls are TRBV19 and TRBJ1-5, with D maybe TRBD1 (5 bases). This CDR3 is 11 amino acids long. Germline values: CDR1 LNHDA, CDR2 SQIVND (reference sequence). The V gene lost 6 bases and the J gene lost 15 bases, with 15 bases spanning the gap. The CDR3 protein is CASRGKGFWHF. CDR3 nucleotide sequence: TGTGCCAGTAGAGGGAAGGGGTTCTGGCATTTT.

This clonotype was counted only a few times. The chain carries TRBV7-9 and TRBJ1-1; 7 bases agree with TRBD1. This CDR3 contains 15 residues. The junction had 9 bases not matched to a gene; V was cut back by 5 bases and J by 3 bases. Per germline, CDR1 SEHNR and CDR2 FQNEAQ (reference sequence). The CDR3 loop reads CASSEGAGRDTEAFF. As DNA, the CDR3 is TGTGCCAGCAGCGAGGGGGCAGGGCGGGACACTGAAGCTTTCTTT.

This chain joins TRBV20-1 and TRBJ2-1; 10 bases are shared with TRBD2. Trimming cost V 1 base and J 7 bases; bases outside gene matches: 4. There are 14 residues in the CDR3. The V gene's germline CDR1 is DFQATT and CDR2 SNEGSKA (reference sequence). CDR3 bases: TGCAGTGCTAGAGCTAGCGGGAGAACTAATGAGCAGTTCTTC. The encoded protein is CSARASGRTNEQFF.

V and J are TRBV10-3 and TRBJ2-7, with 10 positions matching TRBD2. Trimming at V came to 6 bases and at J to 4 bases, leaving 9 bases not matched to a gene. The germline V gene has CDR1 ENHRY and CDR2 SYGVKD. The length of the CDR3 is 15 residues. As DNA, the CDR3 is TGTGCCATCAGCCCCAGCGGGAGGGAGGGATACGAGCAGTACGTC. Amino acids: CAISPSGREGYEQYV.

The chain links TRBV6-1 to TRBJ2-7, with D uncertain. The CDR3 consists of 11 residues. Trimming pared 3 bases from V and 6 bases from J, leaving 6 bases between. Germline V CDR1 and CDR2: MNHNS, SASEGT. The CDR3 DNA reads TGTGCCAGCAGTGAGGGCGGCGAGCAGTACGTC. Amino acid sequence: CASSEGGEQYV.

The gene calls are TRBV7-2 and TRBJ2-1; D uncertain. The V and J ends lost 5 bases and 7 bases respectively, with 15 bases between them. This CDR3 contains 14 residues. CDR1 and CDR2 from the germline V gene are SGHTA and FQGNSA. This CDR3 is CASSPDLFLNEQFF. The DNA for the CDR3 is TGTGCCAGCAGCCCGGACCTTTTTTTGAATGAGCAGTTCTTC.